This TCR beta chain was identified during a study of early T cells in non-severe SARS-CoV-2 infection. CDR1 DFQATT and CDR2 SNEGSKA come from the germline V gene (reference sequence). This CDR3 is built from 11 residues. V dropped 5 bases and J dropped 6 bases, with 9 bases sitting between them. The protocol attached unique molecular identifiers to individual cDNA molecules. Each CDR3 protein gets one entry after TCRdb re-called the 5' RACE reads with MiXCR. Among approximately 71,000 distinct CDR3 sequences listed, 12% were seen once. The source is an adult who was a healthcare worker with PCR-confirmed SARS-CoV-2 infection or an uninfected control (not recorded which). The chain is built from TRBV20-1 and TRBJ2-3; possibly TRBD1 or TRBD2 for D (6 bases each). Sequenced here: whole blood, sampled at baseline. As DNA, the CDR3 is TGCAGTGCTTGGAGGGGGGATACGCAGTATTTT. Amino acid sequence: CSAWRGDTQYF.